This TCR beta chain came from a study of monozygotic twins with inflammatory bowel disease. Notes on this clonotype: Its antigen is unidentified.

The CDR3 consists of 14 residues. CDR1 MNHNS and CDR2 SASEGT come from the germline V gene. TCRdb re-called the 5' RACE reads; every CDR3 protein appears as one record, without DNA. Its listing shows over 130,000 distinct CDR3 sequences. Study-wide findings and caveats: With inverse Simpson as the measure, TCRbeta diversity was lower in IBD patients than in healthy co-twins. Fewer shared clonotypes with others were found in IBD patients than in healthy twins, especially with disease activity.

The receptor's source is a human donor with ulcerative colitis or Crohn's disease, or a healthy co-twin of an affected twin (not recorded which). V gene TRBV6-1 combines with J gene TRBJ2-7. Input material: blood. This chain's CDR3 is CASSEYTPPYEQYF.